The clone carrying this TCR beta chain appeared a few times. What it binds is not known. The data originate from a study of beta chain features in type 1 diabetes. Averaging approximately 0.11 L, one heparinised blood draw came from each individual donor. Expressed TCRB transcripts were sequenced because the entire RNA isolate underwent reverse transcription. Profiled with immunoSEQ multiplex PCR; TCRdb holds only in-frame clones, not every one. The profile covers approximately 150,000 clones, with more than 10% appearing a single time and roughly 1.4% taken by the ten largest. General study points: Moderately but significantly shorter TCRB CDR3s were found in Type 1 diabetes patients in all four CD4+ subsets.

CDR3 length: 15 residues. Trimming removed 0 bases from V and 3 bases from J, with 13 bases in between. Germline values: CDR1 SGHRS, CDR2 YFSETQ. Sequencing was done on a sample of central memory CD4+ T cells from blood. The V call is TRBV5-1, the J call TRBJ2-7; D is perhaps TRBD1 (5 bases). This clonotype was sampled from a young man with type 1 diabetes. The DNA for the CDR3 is TGCGCCAGCAGCTTGGACGTCAACAGGCACTACGAGCAGTACTTC. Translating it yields CASSLDVNRHYEQYF.